This TCR beta chain comes out of a study of blood T cell repertoires in COVID-19. Categorization into cohorts depended on clinical history that participants reported. Germline V gene data show CDR1 as SGHNT and CDR2 as YENEEA. The V gene end was trimmed by 4 bases and the J gene end by 6 bases; junction bases not matched to a gene: 3. This CDR3 spans 13 amino acids. This clone was counted a single time. The method was immunoSEQ multiplex PCR; TCRdb's version includes in-frame clones alone and lacks a portion of them. The top ten hold just under 6.5% of the sample, which has some 260,000 clones, about nine tenths seen once.

The chain joins TRBV11-3 to TRBJ2-1; 7 bases agree with TRBD2. The specimen sequenced was PBMCs or T cells enriched from blood (not recorded which). This receptor was obtained from a woman aged 25-40 years with acute COVID-19. CDR3 amino acids: CASSSRGGNEQFF. CDR3 sequence (DNA): TGTGCCAGCAGCTCCCGCGGGGGCAATGAGCAGTTCTTC.